What follows are 7 T cell receptor beta chains derived from one specimen sequenced in a study of beta chain features in type 1 diabetes. The entirety of the isolated RNA underwent reverse transcription, so expressed TCRB transcripts were sequenced. Clones were sequenced by immunoSEQ multiplex PCR, and TCRdb holds only the in-frame ones, with some missing. This table has roughly 610,000 clones, roughly 16% appearing once. Material: naive CD4+ T cells from blood. Receptor source: a man between 18 and 29 years old in good health.

Ten or more counts support this clone. V is TRBV29-1 and J is TRBJ2-1; no definite D call. Deletions cut 3 bases from V and 8 bases from J, with 8 bases between. The CDR3 is made up of 11 amino acids. Germline assignment: CDR1 SQVTM and CDR2 ANQGSEA. CDR3 in amino acids: CSVERKDEQFF. CDR3 nucleotide sequence: TGCAGCGTTGAGCGGAAAGATGAGCAGTTCTTC.

This chain connects TRBV5-1 to TRBJ2-5, with TRBD2 matching 10 bases. J gave up 5 bases and V 2 bases, and 9 bases lay outside the gene matches. This CDR3 is built from 16 residues. Germline CDR1 reads SGHRS; CDR2 reads YFSETQ. The CDR3 DNA follows: TGCGCCAGCAGCTTCGCGCTAGCGGGGGCTCGGGAGACCCAGTACTTC. Translated: CASSFALAGARETQYF. The variable domain in full, with the rest retrieved from reference TRBV5-1 and TRBJ2-5, is KAGVTQTPRYLIKTRGQQVTLSCSPISGHRSVSWYQQTPGQGLQFLFEYFSETQRNKGNFPGRFSGRQFSNSRSEMNVSTLELGDSALYLCASSFALAGARETQYFGPGTRLLVL.

The rearrangement joins TRBV5-6 to TRBJ2-7; the match to TRBD1 covers 7 bases. Per the germline V gene, CDR1 is SGHDT and CDR2 is YYEEEE. V lost 4 bases to trimming and J lost 3 bases; unmatched junction nucleotides: 7. This CDR3 is 14 amino acids long. This CDR3 reads CASSRYGTDYEQYF. The CDR3 DNA reads as TGTGCCAGCAGCAGATATGGGACAGACTACGAGCAGTACTTC.

This clone was detected a few times. V usage is TRBV10-3 and J usage is TRBJ2-5; D unresolved. Per germline, CDR1 ENHRY and CDR2 SYGVKD. This CDR3 has 13 residues. V lost 9 bases and J lost 1, with 12 bases in between. Here the CDR3 DNA reads TGTGCCATTTCCGGGCAGGCCCAAGAGACCCAGTACTTC. Translating gives CAISGQAQETQYF.

There are a few counts of this clone. The chain combines TRBV7-9 with TRBJ2-3, with D perhaps TRBD1 or TRBD2 (5 bases each). The V gene's germline CDR1 is SEHNR and CDR2 FQNEAQ (reference sequence). The CDR3 sequence is 15 residues long. Trimming shortened V by 4 bases and J by 9 bases, and 20 bases separated the two germline ends. This chain's CDR3 is CASSSSGTATPTQYF. In nucleotides, the CDR3 is TGTGCCAGCAGCTCATCGGGGACGGCGACTCCGACGCAGTATTTT.

The CDR3: CASTLDRVTEAFF. The DNA for the CDR3 is TGTGCCAGCACCCTGGACAGGGTGACTGAAGCTTTCTTT. V and J are TRBV7-2 and TRBJ1-1; 8 bases line up with TRBD1. The junction had 6 bases not matched to a gene; V was cut back by 7 bases and J by 5 bases. Germline CDR1 reads SGHTA; CDR2 reads FQGNSA. The CDR3 spans 13 residues. Filled out from reference TRBV7-2 and TRBJ1-1, the complete variable domain reads GAGVSQSPSNKVTEKGKDVELRCDPISGHTALYWYRQSLGQGLEFLIYFQGNSAPDKSGLPSDRFSAERTGGSVSTLTIQRTQQEDSAVYLCASTLDRVTEAFFGQGTRLTVV.

This clone has a handful of counts. Other DNA sequences in this sample translate to the same CDR3. This chain uses TRBV29-1 with TRBJ2-3, with TRBD2 as a possible D gene (6 bases). The V gene's germline CDR1 is SQVTM and CDR2 ANQGSEA. The CDR3 has 12 amino acids. Trimming stripped 2 bases from V and 3 bases from J, with 6 bases between. CDR3 bases: TGCAGCGTTGAACGGGGGACAGATACGCAGTATTTT. Protein product: CSVERGTDTQYF.